The text below deals with one TCR beta chain. CDR1 MNHEY and CDR2 SVGEGT come from the germline V gene. With V trimmed by 5 bases and J by 6 bases, 12 bases remained unmatched. The CDR3 is 16 residues long. In the original workflow: Amplifying reference gene primers gave estimates of nucleated cell counts. Profiled with immunoSEQ multiplex PCR; TCRdb holds only in-frame clones, not every one. V and J calls plus clone size are reproduced from that table; the DNA served to infer D and trimming. The sample has hundreds of thousands of clones; 80% to 90% are singletons. This record comes from a study of blood T cell repertoires in COVID-19. The wider study: Samples taken during acute and convalescent COVID-19 were collected in the United States, Italy and Spain. PBMCs, B-cell-depleted T cells, or T cells provided the cDNA or gDNA that made up the material.

This chain connects TRBV6-2 or TRBV6-3 to TRBJ2-3; 9 nucleotides match TRBD2. This sequence was found in a woman in her 40s with active or convalescent COVID-19. Sequencing was carried out using peripheral blood. This CDR3 is CASSPLSGGDQDTQYF. The DNA for the CDR3 is TGTGCCAGCAGTCCGCTTAGCGGGGGCGACCAGGATACGCAGTATTTT.